The sequence of this TCR beta chain was determined in a study of T-cell reconstitution after alpha-beta-depleted transplantation in children. This clonotype was picked up a small number of times. V trimming: 4 bases; J trimming: 2 bases; junction bases outside the gene matches: 9. In germline, CDR1 is SQVTM, CDR2 ANQGSEA. This CDR3 spans 15 amino acids. Unique molecular identifiers were incorporated during preparation of the TCRbeta library. TCRdb analysed the PCR reads with MiXCR anew, one entry per CDR3 protein. Among fewer than 250,000 distinct CDR3 sequences listed, about 15% were seen once. This receptor was identified in a male patient aged 2 to 9 who had a stem cell transplant for acute lymphoblastic leukemia, so the T cells may come from the graft donor. This chain uses TRBV29-1 with TRBJ2-3; 7 nucleotides align to TRBD1. Material: PBMCs, mostly from graft donor cells, obtained 360 days after TCRalphabeta/CD19-depleted stem cell transplant. The CDR3 reads CSVVRQGFFTDTQYF. The CDR3 coding sequence is TGCAGCGTTGTAAGACAGGGATTCTTCACAGATACGCAGTATTTT.